These T cell receptor beta chains were read from a single sample in a study of OX40 agonist ivuxolimab in advanced cancers. Using immunoSEQ multiplex PCR, the repertoire was profiled, and TCRdb retains in-frame clones only, with some absent. Here the sample spans around 51,000 clones, around 73% being singletons. The sequencing used CD4+ or CD8+ T cells sorted from blood, collected in a trial of the OX40 agonist ivuxolimab. These receptors all come from an adult with an advanced solid tumor such as melanoma, head and neck, liver or kidney cancer. CDR3s leave out the opening cysteine and the closing phenylalanine or tryptophan. The order of the fields is clone size, D gene, V gene, CDR3 protein. A D gene is named only where the DNA matches it firmly. The size field is filled for only some rows; it gives once, few, many or a size class.

abundance: -; d_gene: -; v_gene: TRBV10-3; CDR3aa: AISGRDYEQY
abundance: -; d_gene: TRBD1; v_gene: TRBV5-6; CDR3aa: ASTRQGRTEAF
abundance: once; d_gene: -; v_gene: TRBV4-1; CDR3aa: ASSLAGEANYGYT
abundance: -; d_gene: -; v_gene: TRBV5-6; CDR3aa: ASSSGSNNEQF
abundance: -; d_gene: TRBD1; v_gene: TRBV4-1; CDR3aa: ASSRHDRGDQPQH
abundance: -; d_gene: -; v_gene: TRBV10-3; CDR3aa: AISEGDTIY
abundance: -; d_gene: TRBD2; v_gene: TRBV28; CDR3aa: ASSTGLGTSGYNEQF
abundance: -; d_gene: TRBD1; v_gene: TRBV5-1; CDR3aa: ASSSNVLTGGASEQY
abundance: once; d_gene: -; v_gene: TRBV7-3; CDR3aa: ASSPSSAGELF
abundance: -; d_gene: TRBD2; v_gene: TRBV4-1; CDR3aa: ASSPGVGRARGTSSYNEQF
abundance: once; d_gene: TRBD2; v_gene: TRBV15; CDR3aa: ATRPSGSSGEQY
abundance: -; d_gene: TRBD1; v_gene: TRBV6-1; CDR3aa: ASPYRGLRETQY
abundance: few; d_gene: TRBD2; v_gene: TRBV28; CDR3aa: ASSLSGLGGGELF
abundance: few; d_gene: -; v_gene: TRBV4-1; CDR3aa: ASSQALPTGTGSWQPQH
abundance: -; d_gene: -; v_gene: TRBV6-1; CDR3aa: ASKVGGETQY
abundance: -; d_gene: -; v_gene: TRBV7-9; CDR3aa: ASSVSGTRGDTQY
abundance: few; d_gene: -; v_gene: TRBV11-2; CDR3aa: ASSPNPGELF
abundance: few; d_gene: -; v_gene: TRBV4-2; CDR3aa: ASSPLGSSTTNEKLF
abundance: -; d_gene: -; v_gene: TRBV6-5; CDR3aa: ASSYTGISNQPQH
abundance: -; d_gene: TRBD1; v_gene: TRBV9; CDR3aa: ASGTGPYEQY
abundance: -; d_gene: -; v_gene: TRBV9; CDR3aa: ASSGQGPVDNIEQF
abundance: once; d_gene: -; v_gene: TRBV7-6; CDR3aa: ASSQAGGARAF
abundance: -; d_gene: -; v_gene: TRBV11-2; CDR3aa: ASTLQYEQY
abundance: -; d_gene: -; v_gene: TRBV6-5; CDR3aa: ASRTIGETQY
abundance: -; d_gene: TRBD2; v_gene: TRBV11-2; CDR3aa: ASSLSQREPFLREQY
abundance: once; d_gene: TRBD1; v_gene: TRBV19; CDR3aa: ASSQDRGNEKLF
abundance: -; d_gene: -; v_gene: TRBV6-1; CDR3aa: ASSGRTRARVGYT
abundance: -; d_gene: -; v_gene: TRBV5-8; CDR3aa: ASSFEVGSGNTIY
abundance: -; d_gene: -; v_gene: TRBV9; CDR3aa: ASSVVVGATNEKLF
abundance: -; d_gene: -; v_gene: TRBV11-2; CDR3aa: ASSLEGTALSGYT
abundance: -; d_gene: -; v_gene: TRBV4-1; CDR3aa: ASRNPGRANTEAF
abundance: -; d_gene: -; v_gene: TRBV5-1; CDR3aa: ASSLVAAQETQY
abundance: few; d_gene: -; v_gene: TRBV9; CDR3aa: ASSVAVNTEAF
abundance: -; d_gene: -; v_gene: TRBV5-1; CDR3aa: ASSLAVGAKNTEAF
abundance: -; d_gene: -; v_gene: TRBV10-2; CDR3aa: ASSQNTGELF
abundance: -; d_gene: -; v_gene: TRBV5-4; CDR3aa: ASSLGLTTDTQY
abundance: -; d_gene: TRBD2; v_gene: TRBV6-1; CDR3aa: ASIRGLAGYNEQF
abundance: few; d_gene: -; v_gene: TRBV5-4; CDR3aa: ASSSTGYTDTQY
abundance: -; d_gene: -; v_gene: TRBV5-1; CDR3aa: ASSRSGGTYEQY
abundance: once; d_gene: -; v_gene: TRBV9; CDR3aa: ASSVLVDSDYNEQF
abundance: -; d_gene: -; v_gene: TRBV28; CDR3aa: ASSPGDGRGAKPG
abundance: -; d_gene: -; v_gene: TRBV6-6; CDR3aa: ASSYDLQGYGYT
abundance: -; d_gene: -; v_gene: TRBV10-3; CDR3aa: AIREGNQPQH
abundance: -; d_gene: TRBD2; v_gene: TRBV5-4; CDR3aa: ASSLTSGNNEQF
abundance: -; d_gene: TRBD2; v_gene: TRBV18; CDR3aa: ASSPPAGAAYEQY
abundance: -; d_gene: -; v_gene: TRBV2; CDR3aa: ASKRGTNEKLF
abundance: few; d_gene: -; v_gene: TRBV29-1; CDR3aa: SVDRVQETQY
abundance: once; d_gene: -; v_gene: TRBV7-2; CDR3aa: ASSRRDPRTQY